The sample holds one count of the clone carrying this T cell receptor (beta chain). Assignments of participants to cohorts depended upon their own reported clinical history. The method was immunoSEQ multiplex PCR; TCRdb's version includes in-frame clones alone and lacks a portion of them. In the table there are approximately 260,000 clones, 85% to 95% of which are singletons. The data were taken from a study of blood T cell repertoires in COVID-19. Source material: PBMCs or T cells enriched from blood (not recorded which). This TCR was recovered from a woman under 30 who had recovered from COVID-19.

The CDR3 coding sequence is TGTGCCGGCCCCGGACAGGGCGGTGAAGACTATGGCTACACCTTC. It is translated as CAGPGQGGEDYGYTF. This chain connects TRBV6-4 to TRBJ1-2; 8 nucleotides match TRBD1. This CDR3 spans 15 amino acids. The J segment lost 3 bases and the V segment lost 11 bases, leaving 14 bases of the junction unmatched. Per germline, CDR1 MRHNA and CDR2 SNTAGT.